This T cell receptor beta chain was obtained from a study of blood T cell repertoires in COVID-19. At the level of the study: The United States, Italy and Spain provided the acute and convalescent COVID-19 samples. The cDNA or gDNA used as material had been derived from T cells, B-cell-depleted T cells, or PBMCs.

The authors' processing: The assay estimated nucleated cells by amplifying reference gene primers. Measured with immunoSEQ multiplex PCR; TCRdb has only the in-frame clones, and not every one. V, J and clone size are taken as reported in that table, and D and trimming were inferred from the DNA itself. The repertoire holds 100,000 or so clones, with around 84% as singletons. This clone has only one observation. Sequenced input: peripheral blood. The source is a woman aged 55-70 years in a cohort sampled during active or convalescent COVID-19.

CDR3 region: CASSLGRGEKLFF. As DNA, the CDR3 is TGTGCCAGCAGTTTAGGCAGGGGAGAAAAACTGTTTTTT. The V and J genes are TRBV12-3 or TRBV12-4 and TRBJ1-4; D possibly corresponds to TRBD1 (6 bases). This CDR3 region has 13 residues. Trimming left V 1 base short and J 8 bases short, with 8 bases between.